These T cell receptor beta chains were read from a single sample in a study of identical twins. TCRdb reanalysed the 5' RACE reads using MiXCR and keeps one entry per CDR3 protein. The table records some 1,600,000 distinct CDR3 sequences, about 30% of them present only once. Sequences were obtained from cord blood. These receptors all come from a newborn girl in good health. Each CDR3 is given with its conserved first and last residue. A D gene is named only where the DNA matches it firmly. Clone size, where shown, is once, few, many, or a class for clones that have expanded.

V gene: TRBV27; J gene: TRBJ2-4; D gene: -; clone size: few; CDR3 protein: CASSLSWGAQNIQYF; CDR3 DNA: TGTGCCAGCAGTTTATCATGGGGGGCGCAAAACATTCAGTACTTC
V gene: TRBV25-1; J gene: TRBJ1-4; D gene: -; clone size: -; CDR3 protein: CASSPQAGNEKPFF; CDR3 DNA: TGTGCCAGCAGTCCGCAGGCGGGTAACGAAAAACCGTTTTTT
V gene: TRBV14; J gene: TRBJ2-3; D gene: -; clone size: few; CDR3 protein: CASSHGPDTQYF; CDR3 DNA: TGTGCCAGCAGCCACGGTCCAGATACGCAGTATTTT
V gene: TRBV12-3/TRBV12-4; J gene: TRBJ2-7; D gene: -; clone size: -; CDR3 protein: CASSLVRTGFNSYEQYF; CDR3 DNA: TGTGCCAGCAGTTTAGTTAGGACGGGCTTCAACTCCTACGAGCAGTACTTC
V gene: TRBV27; J gene: TRBJ1-2; D gene: TRBD1; clone size: -; CDR3 protein: CASMTWTGGDYGYTF; CDR3 DNA: TGTGCCAGCATGACCTGGACAGGGGGCGACTATGGCTACACCTTC
V gene: TRBV10-3; J gene: TRBJ2-3; D gene: -; clone size: few; CDR3 protein: CAIRLGGGTDTQYF; CDR3 DNA: TGTGCCATCAGGTTGGGTGGAGGCACAGATACGCAGTATTTT
V gene: TRBV4-1; J gene: TRBJ2-3; D gene: TRBD2; clone size: -; CDR3 protein: CASSQVLSWLAGGLTDTQYF; CDR3 DNA: TGCGCCAGCAGCCAAGTATTGAGTTGGCTAGCGGGAGGACTCACAGATACGCAGTATTTT
V gene: TRBV28; J gene: TRBJ2-1; D gene: TRBD2; clone size: -; CDR3 protein: CASRLPGLAGRDEQFF; CDR3 DNA: TGTGCCAGCAGACTTCCCGGACTAGCGGGAAGGGATGAGCAGTTCTTC
V gene: TRBV20-1; J gene: TRBJ1-1; D gene: -; clone size: few; CDR3 protein: CSAHRTVNTEAFF; CDR3 DNA: TGCAGTGCTCATAGGACGGTGAACACTGAAGCTTTCTTT
V gene: TRBV5-1; J gene: TRBJ2-7; D gene: -; clone size: few; CDR3 protein: CASSLDKGPYEQYF; CDR3 DNA: TGCGCCAGCAGCTTGGACAAAGGGCCCTACGAGCAGTACTTC